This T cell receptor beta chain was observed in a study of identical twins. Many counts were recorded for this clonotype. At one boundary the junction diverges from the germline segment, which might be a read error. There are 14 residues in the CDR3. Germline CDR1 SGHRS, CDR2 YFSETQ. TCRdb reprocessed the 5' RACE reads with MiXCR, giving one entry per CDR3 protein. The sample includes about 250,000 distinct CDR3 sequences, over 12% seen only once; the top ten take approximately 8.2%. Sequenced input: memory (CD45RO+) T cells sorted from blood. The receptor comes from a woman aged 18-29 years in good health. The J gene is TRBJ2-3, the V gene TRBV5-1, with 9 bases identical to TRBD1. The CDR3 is CASSLGQGPDTQYF. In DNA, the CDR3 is TGTGCCAGCAGCTTAGGACAGGGGCCAGATACGCAGTATTTT. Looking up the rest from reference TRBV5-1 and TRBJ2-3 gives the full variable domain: KAGVTQTPRYLIKTRGQQVTLSCSPISGHRSVSWYQQTPGQGLQFLFEYFSETQRNKGNFPGRFSGRQFSNSRSEMNVSTLELGDSALYLCASSLGQGPDTQYFGPGTRLTVL.